Presented here are 28 T cell receptor beta chains from one specimen sequenced in a study of breast tumors, draining lymph nodes, adjacent tissues. Breast cancer patients provided tissue from their axillary draining lymph nodes. TCRdb ran MiXCR on the multiplex PCR reads and lists one entry per CDR3 protein. The repertoire holds about 130,000 distinct CDR3 sequences, with less than 20% as singletons. Sequenced sample: axillary lymph node tissue. All receptors derive from a female donor with breast cancer. Some clones in this sample may be carry-over from other donors' samples.

This clonotype was counted ten times or more. The chain is built from TRBV29-1 and TRBJ2-3; 8 nucleotides agree with TRBD2. The CDR3 sequence is 14 residues long. The V gene end was trimmed by 6 bases and the J gene end by 0 bases; junction bases not matched to a gene: 5. The V gene's germline CDR1 is SQVTM and CDR2 ANQGSEA. The CDR3, as DNA: TGCAGCGTGACCAAGCGGGGGAGCACAGATACGCAGTATTTT. Its translation: CSVTKRGSTDTQYF.

This clonotype occurred many times. V is TRBV3-1 and J is TRBJ2-3; D is perhaps TRBD2 (6 bases). This CDR3 region has 15 residues. With 6 bases removed from V and 3 bases from J, the gap between germline ends came to 16 bases. Germline V gene lookup returns CDR1 LGHDT and CDR2 YNNKEL (reference sequence). In DNA, the CDR3 is TGTGCCAGCAGACGGGACTCCAGCGTGACAGATACGCAGTATTTT. This gives the protein CASRRDSSVTDTQYF.

The sample holds many counts of this clonotype. CDR3 in DNA: TGTGCCAGCAGCCCGAGACATACAGACTCTGGAAACACCATATATTTT. This codes for CASSPRHTDSGNTIYF. This sequence joins TRBV7-9 and TRBJ1-3; D gene uncertain. Looked up from germline, CDR1 is SEHNR and CDR2 is FQNEAQ (reference sequence). This CDR3 spans 16 amino acids. The V and J ends lost 5 bases and 0 bases respectively, with 14 bases between them.

Details on this clonotype: A much bigger clone sits one base away, suggesting this may be a read error. The chain combines TRBV5-1 with TRBJ2-1; D assignment may be TRBD1 or TRBD2 (5 bases each). V shed 3 bases and J shed 7 bases, with 23 bases lying between them. CDR1 and CDR2 (germline): SGHRS, YFSETQ. This CDR3 has 17 amino acids. The chain's CDR3 is CASSSRGASIKGNEQFF. The CDR3 DNA follows: TGCGCCAGCAGCTCCCGGGGAGCGTCTATAAAGGGGAATGAGCAGTTCTTC.

Many counts were recorded for this clonotype. The DNA of the CDR3 is TGCGCCAGCAGCTGGACTAGCGGAACCTACGAGCAGTACTTC. It is translated as CASSWTSGTYEQYF. The chain carries TRBV5-1 and TRBJ2-7, with 10 bases lining up with TRBD2. This CDR3 has 14 amino acids. V gave up 3 bases and J gave up 2 bases; unmatched junction bases: 2. Germline V gene lookup returns CDR1 SGHRS and CDR2 YFSETQ.

There are many counts of this clonotype. The chain is built from TRBV7-2 and TRBJ2-5; unclear D gene. This CDR3 spans 12 amino acids. Germline loops: CDR1 SGHTA, CDR2 FQGNSA. V dropped 2 bases and J dropped 5 bases, with 6 bases sitting between them. The CDR3 protein is CASSLIGETQYF. As DNA, the CDR3 is TGTGCCAGCAGCTTAATTGGGGAGACCCAGTACTTC.

This clonotype appeared many times. This sequence joins TRBV20-1 and TRBJ1-6; 10 bases agree with TRBD1. J lost 10 bases, V lost 0 bases, and 9 bases had no gene match. This CDR3 contains 16 residues. Germline V gene lookup returns CDR1 DFQATT and CDR2 SNEGSKA (reference sequence). The CDR3 bases are TGCAGTGCTAGAGATTTGCGGACAGGGGGATCCTCACCCCTCCACTTT. Translation gives CSARDLRTGGSSPLHF.

As regards this clonotype: This could be a read error, since a much larger clone is one nucleotide away. V usage is TRBV5-6 and J usage is TRBJ1-5; unclear D gene. Per germline, CDR1 SGHDT and CDR2 YYEEEE. The CDR3 loop spans 15 amino acids. The V gene lost 3 bases and the J gene lost 4 bases, with 14 bases spanning the gap. The CDR3 protein is CASSCWWEGNQPQHF. The CDR3 nucleotides read TGTGCCAGCAGCTGTTGGTGGGAGGGAAATCAGCCCCAGCATTTT.

In this sample, this clonotype turned up a few times. This clone may be a read error of a much larger clone one base away. The chain has TRBV5-6 and TRBJ2-7; D is unclear. Germline V CDR1 and CDR2: SGHDT, YYEEEE. The CDR3 runs 15 residues. With 1 base removed from V and 6 bases from J, the gap between germline ends came to 17 bases. This CDR3 reads CASSLFFGMSGEQYF. As DNA, the CDR3 is TGTGCCAGCAGCTTGTTCTTTGGGATGTCTGGCGAGCAGTACTTC.

This clonotype came up many times. This chain connects TRBV6-1 to TRBJ2-2, with 11 bases lining up with TRBD1. J lost 6 bases, V lost 5 bases, and 5 bases had no gene match. This CDR3 has 15 residues. Germline CDR1 reads MNHNS; CDR2 reads SASEGT. The CDR3 is CASSTDRGRAGELFF. CDR3 DNA sequence: TGTGCCAGCAGTACGGACAGGGGGCGCGCCGGGGAGCTGTTTTTT.

V usage is TRBV10-2 and J usage is TRBJ2-7, with TRBD1 matching 9 bases. The germline V gene has CDR1 WSHSY and CDR2 SAAADI. The CDR3 is 17 residues long. J gave up 9 bases and V 6 bases, and 21 bases lay outside the gene matches. The CDR3 coding sequence is TGCGCCAGCAGCGGAATAACAGGGGGCAGAAGACTAGACGGGCAGTACTTC. Residues: CASSGITGGRRLDGQYF.

This clonotype has at least ten counts. The chain has TRBV20-1 and TRBJ2-3; no firm D call. The V gene lost 1 base and the J gene lost 3 bases, with 5 bases spanning the gap. Germline CDR1 and CDR2: DFQATT and SNEGSKA (reference sequence). The CDR3 is made up of 12 amino acids. The DNA of the CDR3 is TGCAGTGCTAGAGGGCTGACAGATACGCAGTATTTT. Its protein product is CSARGLTDTQYF.

Many counts were recorded for this clonotype. The chain uses TRBV5-4 and TRBJ1-2; 12 bases are a match to TRBD1. Trimming at V came to 3 bases and at J to 9 bases, leaving 6 bases not matched to a gene. The CDR3 has 14 residues. Germline loops: CDR1 SGHNT, CDR2 YYREEE (reference sequence). CDR3 sequence (DNA): TGTGCCAGCAGCTGGGGACAGGGGGCTGGGAGCTACACCTTC. It yields the protein CASSWGQGAGSYTF.

Of note for this clonotype: The junction departs from the called germline gene at one end, perhaps through a read error. For the CDR3, the DNA is TGTGCCAGTAGCCGGGCCGGACTACCTTTCAATGAGCAGTTGTTC. Translated: CASSRAGLPFNEQLF. The V and J genes are TRBV19 and TRBJ2-1, with D possibly matching TRBD2 (6 bases). Germline-derived CDR1 and CDR2 are LNHDA and SQIVND (reference sequence). The CDR3 covers 15 residues.

This clonotype was recorded many times. The V and J genes are TRBV5-1 and TRBJ2-5; 8 bases line up with TRBD1. Germline V gene lookup returns CDR1 SGHRS and CDR2 YFSETQ. With 3 bases clipped from V and 5 bases from J, the junction kept 3 bases outside the gene matches. The CDR3 has 13 amino acids. CDR3 sequence (DNA): TGCGCCAGCAGCTCGACAGGGGAGGAGACCCAGTACTTC. Its protein is CASSSTGEETQYF.

As regards this clonotype: A much larger clone is a single base away; this may be a read error. The V gene is TRBV2, the J gene TRBJ1-5, with TRBD1 matching 7 bases. The CDR3 spans 15 residues. From germline, CDR1 is SNHLY and CDR2 FYNNEI. For the CDR3, the DNA is TGTGCCGGCAGTGAAGGGGGACAGAGCAATCAGCCCCAGCATTTT. Its translation: CAGSEGGQSNQPQHF.

This clonotype was counted only a few times. This chain joins TRBV28 and TRBJ1-6; 11 nucleotides line up with TRBD1. After removal of 6 bases from V and 8 bases from J, the junction contained 3 bases not matched to a gene. The CDR3 is made up of 14 amino acids. CDR1 is MDHEN, CDR2 SYDVKM, per germline. As DNA, the CDR3 is TGTGCCAGCAGAATGGACAGGGGGCATTCACCCCTCCACTTT. This codes for CASRMDRGHSPLHF.

On this clonotype: This sequence may be a read error, since a much larger clone differs from it by one base. V and J are TRBV9 and TRBJ2-2; the match to TRBD2 covers 7 bases. The CDR3 is made up of 17 amino acids. The V gene end was trimmed by 5 bases and the J gene end by 9 bases; junction bases not matched to a gene: 19. The germline V gene has CDR1 SGDLS and CDR2 YYNGEE. The CDR3 sequence: CASRGPKRDYQTRELFF. For the CDR3, the DNA is TGTGCCAGCAGAGGGCCCAAACGGGACTACCAAACTCGGGAGCTGTTTTTT.

This clonotype was detected ten times or more. This chain joins TRBV9 and TRBJ2-5; 7 nucleotides line up with TRBD1. Trimming took 4 bases from V and 5 from J; bases not matched to a gene: 11. Germline values: CDR1 SGDLS, CDR2 YYNGEE. The CDR3 totals 15 residues. The CDR3 DNA reads as TGTGCCAGCAGCCCCCGACAGGGTTTCGCTGAGACCCAGTACTTC. Translating gives CASSPRQGFAETQYF.

This clonotype was counted ten times or more. The chain couples TRBV5-1 to TRBJ2-5; tentatively, D is TRBD1 (5 bases). The CDR3 consists of 14 residues. Germline V gene sequence: CDR1 SGHRS, CDR2 YFSETQ. Trimming removed 2 bases at V and 0 bases at J, with 8 bases between. The CDR3 bases are TGCGCCAGCAGCTTCGACAGAAACCAAGAGACCCAGTACTTC. This gives the protein CASSFDRNQETQYF.

This clonotype was recorded at least ten times. The rearrangement joins TRBV20-1 to TRBJ2-3; no clear D gene. The CDR3 runs 16 residues. Germline assignment: CDR1 DFQATT and CDR2 SNEGSKA (reference sequence). V was clipped by 2 bases and J by 0 bases, with 15 bases between them. This CDR3 reads CSARPKNRASTDTQYF. The CDR3 coding sequence is TGCAGTGCTAGACCGAAGAACAGAGCTAGCACAGATACGCAGTATTTT.

This clonotype was seen repeatedly, ten times or more. This chain joins TRBV20-1 and TRBJ2-6; 7 bases are a match to TRBD2. Germline loops: CDR1 DFQATT, CDR2 SNEGSKA (reference sequence). The CDR3 is 16 amino acids. V was pared by 5 bases and J by 1 base, with 8 bases of the junction left unmatched. The DNA for the CDR3 is TGCAGTGCTGGGGGGGGGTTCGGATCTGGGGCCAACGTCCTGACTTTC. It encodes CSAGGGFGSGANVLTF.

This clonotype appeared many times. The rearrangement links TRBV3-1 to TRBJ2-2, with D uncertain. Trimming pared 1 base from V and 1 base from J, leaving 4 bases between. The CDR3 totals 14 residues. CDR1 and CDR2 from the germline V gene are LGHDT and YNNKEL (reference sequence). CDR3 residues: CASSQVENTGELFF. The CDR3 region has the DNA TGTGCCAGCAGCCAAGTGGAGAACACCGGGGAGCTGTTTTTT. Drawing the rest from reference TRBV3-1 and TRBJ2-2, the complete variable domain is DTAVSQTPKYLVTQMGNDKSIKCEQNLGHDTMYWYKQDSKKFLKIMFSYNNKELIINETVPNRFSPKSPDKAHLNLHINSLELGDSAVYFCASSQVENTGELFFGEGSRLTVL.

This clonotype was found many times. The CDR3 here is CASSQDHAGSSTDTQYF. CDR3 coding DNA: TGTGCCAGCAGCCAAGATCATGCAGGGAGTAGCACAGATACGCAGTATTTT. The V gene is TRBV14, the J gene TRBJ2-3; the D gene could be TRBD1 or TRBD2 (5 bases each). The CDR3 loop spans 17 amino acids. Deletions cut 0 bases from V and 0 bases from J, with 13 bases between. Germline CDR1 SGHDN, CDR2 FVKESK.

This clonotype was counted many times. The chain is built from TRBV20-1 and TRBJ2-7, with D tentatively TRBD2 (6 bases). The CDR3 is 14 residues long. V lost 0 bases and J lost 4, with 13 bases in between. The germline V gene has CDR1 DFQATT and CDR2 SNEGSKA (reference sequence). In nucleotides, the CDR3 is TGCAGTGCTAGAGATCTCGCGGGACCTTACGAGCAGTACTTC. Its translation: CSARDLAGPYEQYF.

This clonotype was seen at least ten times. This rearrangement joins TRBV19 to TRBJ2-1; 10 bases map to TRBD2. CDR1 LNHDA and CDR2 SQIVND come from the germline V gene (reference sequence). After removal of 3 bases from V and 8 bases from J, the junction contained 10 bases not matched to a gene. This CDR3 has 16 amino acids. CDR3 sequence: CASSISSSGRIHEQFF. The CDR3 DNA sequence: TGTGCCAGTAGTATTAGTAGTAGCGGGAGGATCCATGAGCAGTTCTTC.

The rearrangement uses TRBV10-3 and TRBJ2-2; D ambiguous. Germline values: CDR1 ENHRY, CDR2 SYGVKD. The CDR3 sequence is 15 residues long. Trimming pared 0 bases from V and 3 bases from J, leaving 8 bases between. The CDR3 DNA reads TGTGCCATCAGTGAGTCAACGGACCACACCGGGGAGCTGTTTTTT. Residues: CAISESTDHTGELFF.

In regard to this clonotype: No conserved phenylalanine or tryptophan ends this CDR3, so it is likely a read error. The V and J genes are TRBV6-5 and TRBJ2-5, with D uncertain. Germline CDR1 reads MNHEY; CDR2 reads SVGAGI. The CDR3 is made up of 13 amino acids. V lost 3 bases and J 5 bases, leaving 10 bases between the germline ends. As DNA, the CDR3 is TGTGCCAGCAGTTATCGTATCGGGGAGACCCAGTACCTC. This gives the protein CASSYRIGETQYL.